This TCR beta chain is drawn from a study of T cells in Graves' hyperthyroidism and ophthalmopathy. This clonotype was counted many times. No antigen is known for it. V was pared by 5 bases and J by 0 bases, with 13 bases between. The CDR3 consists of 15 residues. Germline CDR1 reads SGHAT; CDR2 reads FQNNGV. Study-wide findings and caveats: Onset of ophthalmopathy came a median approximately 6.5 months after the model predicted it.

Amplification targeted TCR beta CDR3 regions from RNA transcripts. First-round RT-PCR of the TCR CDR3 relied on the HTBI primer set. From the multiplex PCR reads, TCRdb called clonotypes with MiXCR, one entry per CDR3 protein. The repertoire has hundreds of thousands of distinct CDR3 sequences, just over 35% of them found once; the top ten carry about a third. This sequence joins TRBV11-2 and TRBJ1-2, with D maybe TRBD1 (5 bases). The TCR was taken from a woman in her 40s with Graves' hyperthyroidism. The sequencing sample was made of blood. CDR3 in amino acids: CASSGGHRANYGYTF. CDR3 DNA sequence: TGTGCCAGCAGCGGAGGACACCGAGCTAACTATGGCTACACCTTC.